A single T cell receptor (beta chain) is shown here with its context. Its antigen is not identified. PBMC libraries mostly used 450 to 600 ng of input genomic DNA, with six replicates per sample. Assay used: immunoSEQ multiplex PCR; TCRdb lists only in-frame clones, some missing. This sample carries 33,000 or so clones, 70% to 80% of them seen once, and the ten largest clones take around 3.3%. This entry is derived from a study of neoadjuvant anti-PD-1 for oral cavity cancer. Overall study results and limits: Each response group had just a few patients in TCR analyses.

Germline V gives CDR1 KGHSH, CDR2 LQKENI. V lost 3 bases and J lost 6, with 8 bases in between. The CDR3 consists of 12 residues. As for time point: after neoadjuvant nivolumab, at surgical resection. These newly diagnosed stage II-IVA oral cavity squamous cell carcinoma patients had no prior systemic or radiation treatment. Blood cells were analyzed directly, without culture or expansion. The source is a person between 40 and 85 years old with oral cavity squamous cell carcinoma. The starting material was PBMCs, obtained after nivolumab (anti-PD-1) treatment. The rearrangement links TRBV18 to TRBJ1-2; D gene uncertain. CDR3 DNA sequence: TGTGCCAGCTCACCGTCCGGCCATGGCTACACCTTC. Encoded protein: CASSPSGHGYTF.